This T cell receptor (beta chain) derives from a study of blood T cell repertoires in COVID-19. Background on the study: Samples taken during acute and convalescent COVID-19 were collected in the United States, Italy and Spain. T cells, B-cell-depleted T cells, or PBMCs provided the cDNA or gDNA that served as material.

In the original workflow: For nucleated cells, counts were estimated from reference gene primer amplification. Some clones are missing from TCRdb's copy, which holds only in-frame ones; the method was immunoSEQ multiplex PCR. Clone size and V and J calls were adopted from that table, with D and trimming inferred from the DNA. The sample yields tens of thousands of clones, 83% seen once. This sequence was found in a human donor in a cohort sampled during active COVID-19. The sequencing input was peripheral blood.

DNA of the CDR3: TGTGCCAGCAGCCAAGGACGAATGAGAGGAGGGAGAAACACCATATATTTT. This translates into CASSQGRMRGGRNTIYF. This rearrangement joins TRBV14 to TRBJ1-3, with D uncertain. The V gene's germline CDR1 is SGHDN and CDR2 FVKESK. This CDR3 region has 17 residues. V was cut by 1 base and J by 5 bases, with 18 bases left in between.